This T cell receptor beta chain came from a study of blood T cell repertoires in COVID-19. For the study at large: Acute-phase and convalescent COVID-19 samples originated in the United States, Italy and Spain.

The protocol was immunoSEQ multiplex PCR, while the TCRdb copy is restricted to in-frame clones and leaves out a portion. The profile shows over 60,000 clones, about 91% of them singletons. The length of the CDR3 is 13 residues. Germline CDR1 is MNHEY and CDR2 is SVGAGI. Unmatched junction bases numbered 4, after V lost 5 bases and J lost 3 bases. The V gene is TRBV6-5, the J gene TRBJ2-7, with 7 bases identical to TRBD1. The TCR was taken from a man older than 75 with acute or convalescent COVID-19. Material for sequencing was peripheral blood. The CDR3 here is CASSRGTDYEQYF. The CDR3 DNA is TGTGCCAGCAGTAGAGGGACAGACTACGAGCAGTACTTC.